Each of the 27 T cell receptor beta chains below was sequenced from the same sample in a study of blood T cell repertoires in COVID-19. Method: immunoSEQ multiplex PCR; TCRdb's copy keeps in-frame clones and lacks some. The sample yields 200,000 to 300,000 clones, 75% to 90% seen once. Source material: PBMCs or T cells enriched from blood (not recorded which). These TCRs come from a woman aged 30 to 39 who had recovered from COVID-19.

The gene calls are TRBV6-5 and TRBJ2-3; TRBD2 might be the D (6 bases). Trimming pared 8 bases from V and 0 bases from J, leaving 9 bases between. Germline CDR1 MNHEY, CDR2 SVGAGI. The CDR3 totals 13 residues. Written as DNA, the CDR3 is TGTGCCAGCCGGACTACTAGCACAGATACGCAGTATTTT. This gives the protein CASRTTSTDTQYF.

The rearrangement links TRBV14 to TRBJ1-4, with 7 positions matching TRBD1. Germline V gene data show CDR1 as SGHDN and CDR2 as FVKESK. Trimming cost V 2 bases and J 8 bases; bases outside gene matches: 5. The CDR3 is 14 amino acids. CDR3 protein: CASSQLGTEEKLFF. DNA of the CDR3: TGTGCCAGCAGCCAACTCGGGACAGAAGAAAAACTGTTTTTT.

This clone is a singleton in its sample. V usage is TRBV23-1 and J usage is TRBJ2-3; 7 nucleotides agree with TRBD2. TRBV23-1 is treated as an ORF (open reading frame) with a function not yet certain. Unmatched junction bases numbered 11, after V lost 0 bases and J lost 2 bases. The CDR3 consists of 18 residues. In nucleotides, the CDR3 is TGCGCCAGCAGTCAATCGAGGCTCCTAGCGGTTTTCACAGATACGCAGTATTTT. Translated: CASSQSRLLAVFTDTQYF.

The chain couples TRBV18 to TRBJ1-5, with a tentative D call TRBD1 (5 bases). CDR3 length: 15 residues. The V and J ends lost 3 bases and 6 bases respectively, with 15 bases between them. Germline V lookup: CDR1 KGHSH, CDR2 LQKENI. The CDR3 here is CASSPQGFKVQPQHF. Written as DNA, the CDR3 is TGTGCCAGCTCACCGCAGGGATTTAAAGTTCAGCCCCAGCATTTT.

This chain joins TRBV19 and TRBJ2-2; D is perhaps TRBD2 (7 bases). With 5 bases removed from V and 5 bases from J, the gap between germline ends came to 12 bases. The CDR3 runs 14 residues. Germline V gene data show CDR1 as LNHDA and CDR2 as SQIVND (reference sequence). The CDR3 coding sequence is TGTGCCAGTAGTTCGGGGGGCGGAACCGGGGAGCTGTTTTTT. This translates into CASSSGGGTGELFF.

The chain joins TRBV2 to TRBJ1-2; 7 positions match TRBD1. The CDR3 spans 15 residues. Germline CDR1 and CDR2: SNHLY and FYNNEI. J was trimmed by 0 bases and V by 4 bases; bases with no gene match: 5. The DNA for the CDR3 is TGTGCCAGCAGTGGAGGGACAGCAGCTAACTATGGCTACACCTTC. It codes for CASSGGTAANYGYTF.

This sequence joins TRBV19 and TRBJ1-3, with D uncertain. Trimming left V 4 bases short and J 4 bases short, with 20 bases between. The CDR3 spans 17 residues. In germline, CDR1 is LNHDA, CDR2 SQIVND (reference sequence). CDR3 sequence (DNA): TGTGCCAGTAGTACTTTCTATCCTGGGGAGTCCGGAAACACCATATATTTT. Protein: CASSTFYPGESGNTIYF.

The gene calls are TRBV10-3 and TRBJ2-5; 11 bases are a match to TRBD2. The V gene end was trimmed by 7 bases and the J gene end by 3 bases; junction bases not matched to a gene: 4. The length of the CDR3 is 14 residues. Germline loops: CDR1 ENHRY, CDR2 SYGVKD. The CDR3 region has the DNA TGTGCCATCAAAGTGGGACTAGCGGAAGAGACCCAGTACTTC. Protein product: CAIKVGLAEETQYF.

The V call is TRBV13, the J call TRBJ2-3, with 7 bases identical to TRBD2. From germline, CDR1 is PRHDT and CDR2 FYEKMQ (reference sequence). After removal of 7 bases from V and 6 bases from J, the junction contained 13 bases not matched to a gene. This CDR3 is 15 amino acids long. CDR3 bases: TGTGCCAGCAAGGTCGGGGGGAGTTTCTTTGATACGCAGTATTTT. Amino acids: CASKVGGSFFDTQYF.

The chain combines TRBV12-3 or TRBV12-4 with TRBJ2-1; tentatively, D is TRBD1 (6 bases). Deletions cut 10 bases from V and 7 bases from J, with 14 bases between. There are 12 residues in the CDR3. DNA of the CDR3: TGTGCCACAAGTAAACAGGGAAATGAGCAGTTCTTC. It is translated as CATSKQGNEQFF.

CDR3 residues: CASGDRVGSSGANVLTF. The CDR3 region has the DNA TGTGCCAGCGGAGACAGGGTGGGCTCCTCTGGGGCCAACGTCCTGACTTTC. This chain connects TRBV6-8 to TRBJ2-6, with TRBD1 matching over 7 bases. V lost 8 bases to trimming and J lost 0 bases; unmatched junction nucleotides: 10. The CDR3 is 17 amino acids. Germline CDR1 MNHGY, CDR2 SAAAGT.

The rearrangement links TRBV7-3 to TRBJ2-5; perhaps TRBD1 as D (6 bases). In germline, CDR1 is SGHTA, CDR2 FQGTGA. The CDR3 covers 15 residues. V was cut by 8 bases and J by 7 bases, with 23 bases left in between. CDR3 sequence: CASSIGGAQGGTQYF. Written as DNA, the CDR3 is TGTGCCAGCTCTATAGGGGGTGCCCAAGGAGGGACCCAGTACTTC.

The genes are TRBV7-2 and TRBJ2-2, with a possible D match to TRBD1 (5 bases). Germline CDR1 reads SGHTA; CDR2 reads FQGNSA. The CDR3 contains 12 residues. Trimming stripped 8 bases from V and 3 bases from J, with 7 bases between. The DNA of the CDR3 is TGTGCCAGCGACAGCCACACCGGGGAGCTGTTTTTT. Translated, it gives CASDSHTGELFF.

This clone came up once. J is TRBJ2-7 and V is TRBV3-1 (or the pseudogene TRBV3-2); the match to TRBD1 covers 7 bases. The germline CDR1 and CDR2 sequences are LGHDT and YNNKEL (reference sequence). V lost 4 bases to trimming and J lost 3 bases; unmatched junction nucleotides: 12. This CDR3 comprises 16 residues. This chain's CDR3 is CASSPRGGRGFYEQYF. CDR3 coding DNA: TGTGCCAGCAGCCCTAGAGGGGGCAGGGGTTTCTACGAGCAGTACTTC.

The rearrangement joins TRBV28 to TRBJ1-2, with a weak D call TRBD1 (6 bases). In germline, CDR1 is MDHEN, CDR2 SYDVKM. The germline V and J ends were trimmed by 5 bases and 4 bases, with 17 bases remaining between them. The CDR3 is 15 residues long. The CDR3 DNA reads TGTGCCAGCAGTCCCCCAAAGACAGGTGCCTATGGCTACACCTTC. As protein: CASSPPKTGAYGYTF.

This sequence joins TRBV27 and TRBJ1-2, with TRBD1 as a possible D gene (6 bases). The CDR3 contains 15 residues. Trimming cost V 2 bases and J 4 bases, with 14 bases left between them. Germline CDR1 is MNHEY and CDR2 is SMNVEV (reference sequence). The CDR3 nucleotides are TGTGCCAGCAGTTTACGCCGGGGGGCGGGCTATGGCTACACCTTC. Amino acid sequence: CASSLRRGAGYGYTF.

J is TRBJ2-1 and V is TRBV7-2, with 8 bases identical to TRBD2. The CDR3 loop spans 17 amino acids. The V gene's germline CDR1 is SGHTA and CDR2 FQGNSA. The V and J ends lost 2 bases and 6 bases, in that order; junction bases with no gene match: 12. Written as DNA, the CDR3 is TGTGCCAGCAGCTTACACCCAGCGGGAGTCTCCGGCAATGAGCAGTTCTTC. Translated, it gives CASSLHPAGVSGNEQFF.

The V gene is TRBV7-3, the J gene TRBJ2-1, with 7 bases fitting TRBD2. Germline loops: CDR1 SGHTA, CDR2 FQGTGA. CDR3 length equals 17 residues. With V trimmed by 4 bases and J by 0 bases, 9 bases remained unmatched. The DNA of the CDR3 is TGTGCCAGCAGCTCGAGCAGGACTAGGAGCTCCTACAATGAGCAGTTCTTC. The encoded protein is CASSSSRTRSSYNEQFF.

The genes are TRBV7-2 and TRBJ2-3; 7 bases agree with TRBD2. V was pared by 5 bases and J by 4 bases, with 9 bases of the junction left unmatched. The CDR3 is 15 residues long. Per the germline V gene, CDR1 is SGHTA and CDR2 is FQGNSA. The DNA of the CDR3 is TGTGCCAGCAGCCCTACTCGCAGCGGGGCAGATACGCAGTATTTT. This codes for CASSPTRSGADTQYF.

This clone was seen once. V usage is TRBV28 and J usage is TRBJ1-4; perhaps TRBD1 as D (5 bases). The V gene lost 6 bases and the J gene lost 0 bases, with 14 bases spanning the gap. CDR1 is MDHEN and CDR2 is SYDVKM in the germline V gene. The CDR3 is 16 amino acids. Here the CDR3 DNA reads TGTGCCAGCAGCTTCCCGCGGGGGACAACTAATGAAAAACTGTTTTTT. It encodes CASSFPRGTTNEKLFF.

The genes are TRBV18 and TRBJ1-5; TRBD1 aligns across 10 bases. Germline assignment: CDR1 KGHSH and CDR2 LQKENI. J was trimmed by 7 bases and V by 3 bases; bases with no gene match: 6. There are 15 residues in the CDR3. The CDR3 is CASSPSGTGDQPQHF. In DNA form, the CDR3 reads TGTGCCAGCTCACCGTCCGGGACAGGGGACCAGCCCCAGCATTTT.

The chain combines TRBV5-3 with TRBJ2-1; 10 nucleotides line up with TRBD2. TRBV5-3 is annotated as an ORF whose role is uncertain. V lost 5 bases, J lost 0 bases, and 11 bases stayed unmatched. The length of the CDR3 is 18 residues. In nucleotides, the CDR3 is TGTGCCAGAAGGCCCGGACTAGCGGATCCGACCTCCTACAATGAGCAGTTCTTC. It codes for CARRPGLADPTSYNEQFF.

The chain combines TRBV29-1 with TRBJ2-1, with 7 nucleotides matching TRBD2. CDR3 length equals 13 residues. Germline loops: CDR1 SQVTM, CDR2 ANQGSEA. Unmatched junction bases numbered 8, after V lost 7 bases and J lost 5 bases. The DNA for the CDR3 is TGCAGCGGCTATCGGGGGACTAACAATGAGCAGTTCTTC. It specifies CSGYRGTNNEQFF.

The chain uses TRBV28 and TRBJ1-1; 9 nucleotides match TRBD1. Per the germline V gene, CDR1 is MDHEN and CDR2 is SYDVKM. The CDR3 length is 15 residues. V lost 5 bases and J lost 1; bases outside the gene matches: 5. CDR3 loop: CASSGQGRWNTEAFF. In DNA, the CDR3 is TGTGCCAGCAGTGGACAGGGGAGGTGGAACACTGAAGCTTTCTTT.

The J gene is TRBJ2-7, the V gene TRBV7-2, with 8 bases lining up with TRBD2. This CDR3 has 16 amino acids. J lost 3 bases, V lost 1 base, and 8 bases had no gene match. CDR1 and CDR2 from the germline V gene are SGHTA and FQGNSA. The CDR3 loop reads CASSLEGAGGGYEQYF. CDR3 coding DNA: TGTGCCAGCAGCTTAGAGGGCGCGGGAGGCGGCTACGAGCAGTACTTC.

The chain recombines TRBV11-1 with TRBJ2-3; a weak D match, TRBD1 (5 bases). CDR1 SGHAT and CDR2 FQDESV come from the germline V gene (reference sequence). CDR3 length: 14 amino acids. V lost 5 bases and J lost 6, with 15 bases in between. CDR3 DNA: TGTGCCAGCAGCCCCCCCTTGGGGCAGGATACGCAGTATTTT. Residues: CASSPPLGQDTQYF.

Turning to this clone: The junction and the germline gene differ at one end; a read error may be behind it. The J gene is TRBJ2-3, the V gene TRBV7-7; 8 bases are shared with TRBD2. Germline CDR1 is SSHAT and CDR2 is FNYEAQ (reference sequence). This CDR3 comprises 14 residues. The DNA of the CDR3 is TGTGCTAGCAGCCCGGGACTAGGTGCCGATACGCAGTATTTT. It yields the protein CASSPGLGADTQYF.